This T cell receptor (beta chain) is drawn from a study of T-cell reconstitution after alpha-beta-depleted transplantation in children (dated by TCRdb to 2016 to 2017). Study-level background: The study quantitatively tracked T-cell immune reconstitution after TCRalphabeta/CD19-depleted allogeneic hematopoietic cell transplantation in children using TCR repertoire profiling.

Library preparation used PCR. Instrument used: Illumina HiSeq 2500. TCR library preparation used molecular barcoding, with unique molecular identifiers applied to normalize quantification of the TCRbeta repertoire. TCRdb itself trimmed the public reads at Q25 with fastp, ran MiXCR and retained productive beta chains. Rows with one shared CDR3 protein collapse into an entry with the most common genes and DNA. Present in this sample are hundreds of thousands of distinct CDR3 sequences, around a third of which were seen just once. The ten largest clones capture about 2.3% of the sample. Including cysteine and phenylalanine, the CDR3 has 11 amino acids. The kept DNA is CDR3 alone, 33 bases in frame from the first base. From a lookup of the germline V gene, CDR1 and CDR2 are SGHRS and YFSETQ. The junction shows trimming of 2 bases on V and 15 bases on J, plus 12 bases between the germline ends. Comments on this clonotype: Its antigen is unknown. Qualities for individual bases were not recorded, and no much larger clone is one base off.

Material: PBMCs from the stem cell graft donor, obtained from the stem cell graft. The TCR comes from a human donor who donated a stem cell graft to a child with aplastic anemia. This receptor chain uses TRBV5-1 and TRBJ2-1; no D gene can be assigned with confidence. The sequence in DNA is TGCGCCAGCAGCTTATTGGGGTCTCGGTTCTTC. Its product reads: CASSLLGSRFF.